Listed below are T cell receptor beta chains from one sample, sequenced in a study of response to subunit inactivated influenza vaccine. One entry per CDR3 protein, called by TCRdb with MiXCR from the RT-PCR reads. The table has over 400,000 distinct CDR3 sequences, 11% seen once. The source material was PBMCs from blood, sampled about 40 days after vaccination. These receptors were taken from a man aged 45-65 years who received an inactivated influenza vaccine. Both conserved end residues are part of each CDR3. Each record gives: D gene, J gene, clone size, V gene, CDR3 DNA, CDR3 protein. A D gene is named only where the DNA matches it firmly. Clone size, where shown, is once, few, many, or a class for clones that have expanded.

>NA|TRBJ2-7|NA|TRBV20-1
TGCAGTGCCCCCACCCAGGGTCCTCTCTACGAGCAGTACTTC
CSAPTQGPLYEQYF
>NA|TRBJ1-4|NA|TRBV6-2/TRBV6-3
TGTGCCAGCAGTTACCTGGGATCCTCAACTAATGAAAAACTGTTTTTT
CASSYLGSSTNEKLFF
>TRBD1|TRBJ2-3|few|TRBV4-3
TGCGCCAGCAGCCCCACCGGGACAGGGGGCTGGGATACGCAGTATTTT
CASSPTGTGGWDTQYF
>TRBD2|TRBJ2-3|few|TRBV7-8
TGTGCCAGCAGCCTTCTAGCGGGGGCCTACACAGATACGCAGTATTTT
CASSLLAGAYTDTQYF
>NA|TRBJ1-1|few|TRBV11-2
TGTGCCAGCAGCTTCGGTACAGGGTACACTGAAGCTTTCTTT
CASSFGTGYTEAFF
>NA|TRBJ2-5|NA|TRBV5-1
TGCGCCAGCAGCTTGAAGGATTTGCAGACCCAGTACTTC
CASSLKDLQTQYF
>NA|TRBJ2-1|many|TRBV7-9
TGTGCCAGCAGCTTAGAACATTACGCTTACAATGAGCAGTTCTTC
CASSLEHYAYNEQFF
>NA|TRBJ2-2|NA|TRBV30
TGTGCCTCCGCCGGGCCGCAGGGCGGGGAGCTGTTTTTT
CASAGPQGGELFF
>NA|TRBJ2-1|NA|TRBV29-1
TGCAGCGTTGGTCTGGGTGGGAATGAGCAGTTCTTC
CSVGLGGNEQFF
>NA|TRBJ1-5|NA|TRBV20-1
TGCAGTGCTAGGTACACAGGGATGAGCAATCAGCCCCAGCATTTT
CSARYTGMSNQPQHF
>NA|TRBJ2-7|many|TRBV27
TGTGCCAGCAGGGTCCTACAGGGCTACGAGCAGTACTTC
CASRVLQGYEQYF
>NA|TRBJ1-5|many|TRBV12-3/TRBV12-4
TGTGCCAGCAGTTTAACACCCTCGGCCAGCCGCAATCAGCCCCAGCATTTT
CASSLTPSASRNQPQHF
>TRBD1|TRBJ2-1|few|TRBV4-3
TGCGCCAGCAGCCAAGAGGACAGGGGGCTCCATGAGCAGTTCTTC
CASSQEDRGLHEQFF
>NA|TRBJ2-5|many|TRBV5-1
TGCGCCAGCAGCACGGGACGAGGAGAGACCCAGTACTTC
CASSTGRGETQYF
>TRBD2|TRBJ2-1|many|TRBV7-9
TGTGCCAGCAGCTTAGCTAGCGGGAGGCGCAATGAGCAGTTCTTC
CASSLASGRRNEQFF
>TRBD2|TRBJ2-7|once|TRBV7-8
TGTGCCAGCAGCTTAGACGGACTAGCAGTCTTCCTACCTTCCTACGAGCAGTACTTC
CASSLDGLAVFLPSYEQYF
>NA|TRBJ2-6|NA|TRBV3-1
TGTGCCAGCAGCCAAGTCATCTCTGGGGCCAACGTCCTGACTTTC
CASSQVISGANVLTF
>TRBD2|TRBJ2-3|NA|TRBV6-1
TGTGCCAGCAGTCATACTAGCGTGAAAAGAGATACGCAGTATTTT
CASSHTSVKRDTQYF
>NA|TRBJ2-7|NA|TRBV20-1
TGCAGTGCTAGAGACGGGTTCTGGTACGAGCAGTACTTC
CSARDGFWYEQYF
>NA|TRBJ1-2|few|TRBV4-3
TGCGCCAGCAGCCAGGAACAGGGAGCTAACTATGGCTACACCTTC
CASSQEQGANYGYTF
>TRBD2|TRBJ2-2|few|TRBV3-1
TGTGCCAGCAGCCAACATAGCGGGAAGAACACCGGGGAGCTGTTTTTT
CASSQHSGKNTGELFF
>NA|TRBJ2-7|few|TRBV7-9
TGTGCCAGCAGCCCCCGACAGGTTAGCTCCTACGAGCAGTACTTC
CASSPRQVSSYEQYF
>TRBD1|TRBJ2-3|few|TRBV3-1
TGTGCCAGCAGTCGACCGACAGGGGGCCTTAGCACAGATACGCAGTATTTT
CASSRPTGGLSTDTQYF
>NA|TRBJ2-1|few|TRBV7-2
TGTGCCAGCAGCTTAGATTCGCCGGGCCGTGCGCTGTTCTTC
CASSLDSPGRALFF
>NA|TRBJ2-1|NA|TRBV7-6
TGTGCCAGCAGCTTAGCCCGGGGAGGGGGTCCCCTTAGCTCCTACAATGAGCAGTTCTTC
CASSLARGGGPLSSYNEQFF
>TRBD2|TRBJ2-7|few|TRBV7-8
TGTGCCAGCAGCTGGGATAGCGGGGGCCGTAATTCCTACGAGCAGTACTTC
CASSWDSGGRNSYEQYF
>NA|TRBJ2-1|NA|TRBV3-1
TGTGCCAGCAGCCCCGTTTTTATTGGGAATGAGCAGTTCTTC
CASSPVFIGNEQFF
>NA|TRBJ1-6|few|TRBV27
TGTGCCAGCAGTTTAGGACAGTTGAGCTCCTATAATTCACCCCTCCACTTT
CASSLGQLSSYNSPLHF
>NA|TRBJ2-7|many|TRBV24-1
TGTGCCACCAGTGGAGACTTATCCTACGAGCAGTACTTC
CATSGDLSYEQYF
>TRBD1|TRBJ2-1|NA|TRBV9
TGTGCCAGCAGCGTGTCAGGGGGCAACACTTTAAGGAGCTCCTACAATGAGCAGTTCTTC
CASSVSGGNTLRSSYNEQFF
>NA|TRBJ2-3|few|TRBV20-1
TGCAGTGTAGCACGGTTTAGCACAGATACGCAGTATTTT
CSVARFSTDTQYF
>NA|TRBJ2-2|NA|TRBV5-1
TGCGCCAGCAGCTTGGTGGCAGAGGCCGGGGAGCTGTTTTTT
CASSLVAEAGELFF
>NA|TRBJ2-3|few|TRBV5-1
TGCGCCAGCAGCCTAACGGGGAGGCAGCGGCATGGTAAATATTTT
CASSLTGRQRHGKYF
>TRBD1|TRBJ2-5|NA|TRBV7-8
TGTGCCAGCAGCTTACCGAGGACAGGGGGCCAAGAGACCCAGTACTTC
CASSLPRTGGQETQYF
>NA|TRBJ1-2|few|TRBV29-1
TGCAGCACTGCAGGGGACTCCAACTATGGCTACACCTTC
CSTAGDSNYGYTF
>NA|TRBJ2-3|many|TRBV7-2
TGTGCCAGCAGCTTAGCGAAAGCAGATACGCAGTATTTT
CASSLAKADTQYF
>NA|TRBJ1-2|few|TRBV11-2
TGTGCCAGCAGCGAGGAGAGCTATGGCTACACCTTC
CASSEESYGYTF
>TRBD1|TRBJ2-2|NA|TRBV7-2
TGTGCCAGCAGCTTAGGGACAGGATTTGGCGGGGAGCTGTTTTTT
CASSLGTGFGGELFF
>TRBD2|TRBJ2-1|few|TRBV6-1
TGTGCCAGCACCGCCGTAGCGGGAGGGCCCCTTAGTGAGCAGTTCTTC
CASTAVAGGPLSEQFF
>TRBD1|TRBJ1-4|few|TRBV12-3/TRBV12-4
TGTGCCAGCAGTAATCCGGACAGGGGTAGGGAAAAACTGTTTTTT
CASSNPDRGREKLFF
>NA|TRBJ1-3|few|TRBV11-2
TGTGCCAGCAGCCAGGCCCCGAGCTCTGGAAACACCATATATTTT
CASSQAPSSGNTIYF
>TRBD1|TRBJ2-3|NA|TRBV5-1
TGCGCCAGCTCCCGACTAATACAGGGGACCGCAGATACGCAGTATTTT
CASSRLIQGTADTQYF
>TRBD2|TRBJ2-1|few|TRBV6-1
TGTGCCAGCAGTGATGGACTAGCGGGGGGTGAGGCCTACAATGAGCAGTTCTTC
CASSDGLAGGEAYNEQFF
>NA|TRBJ1-6|NA|TRBV20-1
TGCAGTGCTAGAGGGGAGGATCTATGGAATTCACCCCTCCACTTT
CSARGEDLWNSPLHF
>NA|TRBJ1-3|many|TRBV4-2
TGTGCCAGCAGCCAAGTAACGGGCAGGGCCTTATCAGCACCTCTCTCTGGAAACACCATATATTTT
CASSQVTGRALSAPLSGNTIYF
>NA|TRBJ1-3|NA|TRBV12-2
TGTGCAAGTCGCTTATCCTTTCCGGCGCAGGGGGCAAAGGGCACCATATATTTT
CASRLSFPAQGAKGTIYF
>TRBD1|TRBJ2-3|NA|TRBV12-3/TRBV12-4
TGTGCCAGCAGCAGCGCTACGACAGGGCGATACACAGATACGCAGTATTTT
CASSSATTGRYTDTQYF
>TRBD1|TRBJ2-5|NA|TRBV20-1
TGCAGTGCTAGAGATGTGGACAGGGGGGACGAGACCCAGTACTTC
CSARDVDRGDETQYF
>TRBD2|TRBJ2-1|few|TRBV20-1
TGCAGTGCTAGAGATCTCGGCGGGGGGGCCTATGAGCAGTTCTTC
CSARDLGGGAYEQFF
>TRBD2|TRBJ2-3|few|TRBV11-2
TGTGCCAGCAGCTTAGAACTAGCGGGGAAGGGTACGCAGTATTTT
CASSLELAGKGTQYF
>TRBD2|TRBJ2-5|NA|TRBV12-3/TRBV12-4
TGTGCCAGCAGTAGACTAGCGGTGGACGGGACCCAGTACTTC
CASSRLAVDGTQYF
>TRBD2|TRBJ2-1|few|TRBV12-3/TRBV12-4
TGTGCCAGCAGTTTCCGTCTAACAGCGGGAGCCGAGCAGTTCTTC
CASSFRLTAGAEQFF
>NA|TRBJ2-6|NA|TRBV28
TGTGCCAGCCGCGGTGTCTCTGGGGCCAACGTCCTGACTTTC
CASRGVSGANVLTF
>TRBD2|TRBJ2-5|NA|TRBV25-1
TGTGCCAGCAGCCGGACTAGCGGGAGCGGAGACGAGACCCAGTACTTC
CASSRTSGSGDETQYF
>NA|TRBJ1-3|few|TRBV4-3
TGCGCCAGCAGCCAAGATGTCGGAGTACCTGGAAACACCATATATTTT
CASSQDVGVPGNTIYF
>NA|TRBJ2-1|few|TRBV7-2
TGTGCCAGCAGCCGGACCGACCAGCAGTTCTTC
CASSRTDQQFF
>NA|TRBJ2-6|NA|TRBV28
TGTGCCAGCAGTTCAGACAGCGAGAGCTCTGGGGCCAACGTCCTGACTTTC
CASSSDSESSGANVLTF